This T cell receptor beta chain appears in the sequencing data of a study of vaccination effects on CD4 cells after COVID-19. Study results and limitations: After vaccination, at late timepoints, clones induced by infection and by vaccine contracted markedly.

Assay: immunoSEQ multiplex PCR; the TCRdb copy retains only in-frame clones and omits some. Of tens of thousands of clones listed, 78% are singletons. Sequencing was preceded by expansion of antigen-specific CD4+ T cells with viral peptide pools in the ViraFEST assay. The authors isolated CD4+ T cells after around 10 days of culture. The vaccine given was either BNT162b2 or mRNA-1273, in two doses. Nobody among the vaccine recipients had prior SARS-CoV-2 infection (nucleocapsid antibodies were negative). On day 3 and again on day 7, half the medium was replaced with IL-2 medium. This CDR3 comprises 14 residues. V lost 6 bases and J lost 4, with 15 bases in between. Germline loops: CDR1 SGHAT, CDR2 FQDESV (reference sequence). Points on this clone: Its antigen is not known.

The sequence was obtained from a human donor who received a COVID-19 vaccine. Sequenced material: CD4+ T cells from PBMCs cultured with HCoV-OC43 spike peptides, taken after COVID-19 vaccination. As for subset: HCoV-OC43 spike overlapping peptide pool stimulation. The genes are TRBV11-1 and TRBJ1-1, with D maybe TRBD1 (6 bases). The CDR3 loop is CASSDNRDSTEAFF. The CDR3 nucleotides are TGTGCCAGCAGTGATAACAGGGATAGCACTGAAGCTTTCTTT.